The entry below describes one TCR beta chain. Its cognate antigen is unknown. The record originates from a study of memory CD4+ T cells and cytomegalovirus serostatus. Study-wide points: A US-trained random forest predicted CMV serostatus with median AUC around 0.9.

The protocol was immunoSEQ multiplex PCR, while the TCRdb copy is restricted to in-frame clones and leaves out a portion. The sample has approximately 61,000 clones; about 78% are singletons. Single viable CD3+CD4+CD8-CD45RO+ cells were sorted as the memory CD4+ T cells. CD4+ T cells were isolated by positive magnetic selection. Germline V gene data show CDR1 as KGHSH and CDR2 as LQKENI. The CDR3 is 15 residues long. Deletions cut 3 bases from V and 1 base from J, with 10 bases between. Sequenced: memory CD4+ T cells from blood. This clonotype was sampled from an adult in good health and CMV-seronegative. Some clones in this sample may be carry-over from other donors' samples. This rearrangement joins TRBV18 to TRBJ1-5; no definite D call. CDR3 sequence (DNA): TGTGCCAGCTCACCTATGGGCTCCAGCAATCAGCCCCAGCATTTT. Translation: CASSPMGSSNQPQHF.